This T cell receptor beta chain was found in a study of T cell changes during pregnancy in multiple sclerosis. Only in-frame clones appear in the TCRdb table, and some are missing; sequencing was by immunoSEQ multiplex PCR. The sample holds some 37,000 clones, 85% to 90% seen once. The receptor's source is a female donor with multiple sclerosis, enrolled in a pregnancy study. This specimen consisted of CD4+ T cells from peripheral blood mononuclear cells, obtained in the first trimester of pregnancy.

CDR3 DNA: TGTGCCATCAGTGAGCCAGGGCTAGATACGCAGTATTTT. It yields the protein CAISEPGLDTQYF. The chain has TRBV10-3 and TRBJ2-3; D possibly corresponds to TRBD1 (5 bases). The CDR3 spans 13 residues. The germline V gene encodes CDR1 ENHRY and CDR2 SYGVKD. The ends were cut back, 2 bases at V and 5 bases at J, with 8 bases in the middle.